Below, one T cell receptor beta chain is given with its context. The record originates from a study of identical twins. From the 5' RACE reads, TCRdb called clonotypes with MiXCR, one entry per CDR3 protein. The repertoire includes around 1.7 million distinct CDR3 sequences, less than 40% of them detected once, and more than 0.25% sits in the top ten. Trimming pared 6 bases from V and 4 bases from J, leaving 18 bases between. The CDR3 is 15 amino acids. Sequencing was carried out using cord blood. This clonotype was obtained from a newborn girl in good health. This chain joins TRBV12-3 or TRBV12-4 and TRBJ1-2; TRBD1 is a possible D gene (5 bases). CDR3 loop: CASRPAGYGTYGYTF. Here the CDR3 DNA reads TGTGCCAGCAGGCCCGCAGGGTATGGGACCTATGGCTACACCTTC.